What follows are 8 T cell receptor beta chains derived from one specimen sequenced in a study of T cell responses to AZD1222 COVID-19 vaccine. Some clones are missing from TCRdb's copy, which holds only in-frame ones; the method was immunoSEQ multiplex PCR. This repertoire shows 100,000 to 120,000 clones, roughly 92% found once; its top ten account for about 2.6%. Sequencing was performed on peripheral blood, taken 28 days after the second AZD1222 dose. These receptors originate from an adult who received the AZD1222 COVID-19 vaccine.

V is TRBV7-2 and J is TRBJ1-2; tentative D call: TRBD1 (5 bases). The V and J ends lost 7 bases and 5 bases respectively, with 26 bases between them. This CDR3 has 17 amino acids. The V gene's germline CDR1 is SGHTA and CDR2 FQGNSA. Here the CDR3 reads CASTGRPDPLEGYGYTF. DNA of the CDR3: TGTGCCAGCACTGGGAGGCCTGATCCCCTAGAGGGGTATGGCTACACCTTC.

This chain links TRBV6-1 with TRBJ1-6; tentative D call: TRBD1 (6 bases). The CDR3 length is 16 residues. V shed 4 bases and J shed 6 bases, with 16 bases lying between them. Germline V lookup: CDR1 MNHNS, CDR2 SASEGT. The CDR3 region is CASSARSGASNSPLHF. The DNA of the CDR3 is TGTGCCAGCAGTGCTCGATCGGGGGCAAGTAATTCACCCCTCCACTTT.

The chain employs TRBV18 and TRBJ2-1, with 11 bases fitting TRBD1. With V trimmed by 4 bases and J by 6 bases, 8 bases remained unmatched. This CDR3 comprises 16 residues. Per the germline V gene, CDR1 is KGHSH and CDR2 is LQKENI. As DNA, the CDR3 is TGTGCCAGCTCACGAAATCCCGGGACAGGGGGCAATGAGCAGTTCTTC. Protein: CASSRNPGTGGNEQFF.

This rearrangement joins TRBV24-1 to TRBJ1-2; D is ambiguous. V lost 7 bases and J lost 4, with 9 bases in between. Germline V gene lookup returns CDR1 KGHDR and CDR2 SFDVKD. This CDR3 has 12 amino acids. The CDR3 DNA sequence: TGTGCCACCAGCGACGGACGCTATGGCTACACCTTC. Amino acid sequence: CATSDGRYGYTF.

This rearrangement joins TRBV29-1 to TRBJ2-3, with D possibly being TRBD2 (6 bases). The CDR3 runs 15 residues. V was shortened by 6 bases and J by 1 base, with 17 bases between the two germline ends. Germline values: CDR1 SQVTM, CDR2 ANQGSEA. The CDR3 DNA reads TGCAGCGTCCTCGATAGCGGAGACGGCACAGATACGCAGTATTTT. Translation: CSVLDSGDGTDTQYF.

The J gene is TRBJ2-3, the V gene TRBV29-1; D unresolved. Per the germline V gene, CDR1 is SQVTM and CDR2 is ANQGSEA. CDR3 length: 13 amino acids. V was trimmed by 5 bases and J by 7 bases, leaving 16 bases between them. For the CDR3, the DNA is TGCAGCGTTCTCCCCAGGCAGACATATACGCAGTATTTT. Its protein product is CSVLPRQTYTQYF.

This chain links TRBV28 with TRBJ1-2; unclear D gene. The V end was cut by 5 bases, the J end by 7 bases, with 11 bases between. The CDR3 is made up of 12 amino acids. Germline lookup yields CDR1 MDHEN and CDR2 SYDVKM. In nucleotides, the CDR3 is TGTGCCAGCAGTCCCTTGGGCGTTGGCTACACCTTC. Protein product: CASSPLGVGYTF.

V usage is TRBV7-8 and J usage is TRBJ2-5; maybe TRBD1 (6 bases). The V end lost 3 bases, the J end lost 5 bases, and 16 bases lay between the germline ends. The CDR3 loop spans 15 amino acids. The germline gives CDR1 SGHVS, CDR2 FQNEAQ. The CDR3 sequence: CASSFSQGFGETQYF. The DNA of the CDR3 is TGTGCCAGCAGCTTTTCCCAGGGGTTTGGGGAGACCCAGTACTTC.